The next 2 T cell receptor beta chains were all read from a single sample in a study of cytomegalovirus exposure and HLA in healthy donors. Vbeta (60) and Jbeta (13) primers were used in the PCR. Data came from immunoSEQ multiplex PCR; TCRdb stores just in-frame clones and leaves some out. The repertoire holds 90,000 to 130,000 clones, with around 88% as singletons. Sequencing was done on a sample of PBMCs. The receptor source for this set is a middle-aged man in good health and CMV-seronegative.

This chain links TRBV6-1 with TRBJ2-3, with D hard to call. V gave up 8 bases and J gave up 1 base, with 10 bases separating them. The CDR3 covers 13 residues. Germline V gives CDR1 MNHNS, CDR2 SASEGT. This CDR3 reads CASLAVGTDTQYF. CDR3 nucleotide sequence: TGTGCCAGCCTCGCGGTAGGCACAGATACGCAGTATTTT.

This chain joins TRBV5-4 and TRBJ1-2, with TRBD1 identical over 8 bases. Germline loops: CDR1 SGHNT, CDR2 YYREEE (reference sequence). The length of the CDR3 is 13 residues. The trim removed 5 bases at V and 6 bases at J, leaving 6 bases unmatched. CDR3 protein: CASRLQGGNGYTF. The CDR3 DNA is TGTGCCAGCAGGTTACAGGGGGGGAATGGCTACACCTTC.